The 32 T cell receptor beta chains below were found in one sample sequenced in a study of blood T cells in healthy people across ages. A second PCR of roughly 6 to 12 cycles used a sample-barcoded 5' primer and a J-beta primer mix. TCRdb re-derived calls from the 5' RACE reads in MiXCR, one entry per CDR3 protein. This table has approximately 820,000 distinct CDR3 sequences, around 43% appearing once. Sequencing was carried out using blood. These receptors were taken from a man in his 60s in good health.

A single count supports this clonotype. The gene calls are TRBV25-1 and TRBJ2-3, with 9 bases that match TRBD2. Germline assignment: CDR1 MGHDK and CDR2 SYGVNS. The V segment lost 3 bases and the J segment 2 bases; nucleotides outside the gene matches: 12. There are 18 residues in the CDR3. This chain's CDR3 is CASSESLLAGVYTDTQYF. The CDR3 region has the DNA TGTGCCAGCAGTGAGAGTCTTTTAGCGGGGGTGTACACAGATACGCAGTATTTT.

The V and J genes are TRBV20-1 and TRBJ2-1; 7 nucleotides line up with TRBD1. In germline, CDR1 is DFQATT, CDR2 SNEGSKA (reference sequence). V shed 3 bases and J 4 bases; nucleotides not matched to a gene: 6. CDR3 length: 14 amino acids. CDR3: CSARDRNNYNEQFF. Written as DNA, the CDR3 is TGCAGTGCTAGGGACAGGAACAATTACAATGAGCAGTTCTTC.

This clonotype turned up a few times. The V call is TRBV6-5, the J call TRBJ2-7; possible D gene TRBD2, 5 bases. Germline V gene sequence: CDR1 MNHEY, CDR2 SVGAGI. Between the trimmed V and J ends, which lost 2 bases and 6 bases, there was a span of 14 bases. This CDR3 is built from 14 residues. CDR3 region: CASSYTRPPGEQYF. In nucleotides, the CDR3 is TGTGCCAGCAGTTACACTAGGCCCCCGGGCGAGCAGTACTTC.

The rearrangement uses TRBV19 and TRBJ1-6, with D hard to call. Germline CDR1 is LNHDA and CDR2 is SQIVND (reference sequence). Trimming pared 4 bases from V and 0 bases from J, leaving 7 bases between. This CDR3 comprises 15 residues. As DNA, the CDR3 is TGTGCCAGTAGTAGGGTGAGCTCCTATAATTCACCCCTCCACTTT. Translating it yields CASSRVSSYNSPLHF.

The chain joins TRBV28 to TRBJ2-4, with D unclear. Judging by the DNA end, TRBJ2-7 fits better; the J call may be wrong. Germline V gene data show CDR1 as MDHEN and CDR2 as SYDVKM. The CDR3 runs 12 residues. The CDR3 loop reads CASRFSVYEQYF. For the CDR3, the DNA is TGTGCCAGCAGGTTCTCCGTCTACGAGCAGTACTTC.

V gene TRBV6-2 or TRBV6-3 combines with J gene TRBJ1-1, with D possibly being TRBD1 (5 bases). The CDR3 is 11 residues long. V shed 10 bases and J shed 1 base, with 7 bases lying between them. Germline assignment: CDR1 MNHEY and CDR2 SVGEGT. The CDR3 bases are TGTGCCACGGACAAGAACACTGAAGCTTTCTTT. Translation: CATDKNTEAFF.

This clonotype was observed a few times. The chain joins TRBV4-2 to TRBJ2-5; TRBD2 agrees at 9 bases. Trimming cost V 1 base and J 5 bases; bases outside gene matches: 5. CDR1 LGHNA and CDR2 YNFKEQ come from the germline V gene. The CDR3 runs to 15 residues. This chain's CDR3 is CASSQARGGVETQYF. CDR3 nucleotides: TGTGCCAGCAGCCAAGCCCGCGGGGGGGTCGAGACCCAGTACTTC.

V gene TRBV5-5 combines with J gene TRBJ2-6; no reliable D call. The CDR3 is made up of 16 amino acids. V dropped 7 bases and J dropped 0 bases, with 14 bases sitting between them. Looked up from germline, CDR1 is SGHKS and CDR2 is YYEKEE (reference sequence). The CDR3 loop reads CASSHPGSSGANVLTF. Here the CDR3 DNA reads TGTGCCAGCTCCCACCCGGGCAGCTCTGGGGCCAACGTCCTGACTTTC.

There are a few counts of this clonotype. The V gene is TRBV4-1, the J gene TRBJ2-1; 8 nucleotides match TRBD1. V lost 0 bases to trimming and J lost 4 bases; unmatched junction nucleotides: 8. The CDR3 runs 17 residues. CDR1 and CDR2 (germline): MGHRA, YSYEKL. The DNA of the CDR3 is TGCGCCAGCAGCCAAGACCCAGGACAGGGAAGGTACAATGAGCAGTTCTTC. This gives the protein CASSQDPGQGRYNEQFF.

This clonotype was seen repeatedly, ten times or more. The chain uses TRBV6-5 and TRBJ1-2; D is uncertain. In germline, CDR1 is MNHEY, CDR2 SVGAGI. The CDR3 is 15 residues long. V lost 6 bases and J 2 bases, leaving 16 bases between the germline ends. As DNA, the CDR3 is TGTGCCAGCAGCCCCTACGGGCAGCCCAACTATGGCTACACCTTC. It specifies CASSPYGQPNYGYTF.

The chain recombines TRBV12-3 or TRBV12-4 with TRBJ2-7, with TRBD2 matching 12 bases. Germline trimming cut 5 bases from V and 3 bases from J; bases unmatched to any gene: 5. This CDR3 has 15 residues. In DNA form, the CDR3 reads TGTGCCAGCAGTCCGACTAGCGGGGGCCTCTACGAGCAGTACTTC. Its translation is CASSPTSGGLYEQYF.

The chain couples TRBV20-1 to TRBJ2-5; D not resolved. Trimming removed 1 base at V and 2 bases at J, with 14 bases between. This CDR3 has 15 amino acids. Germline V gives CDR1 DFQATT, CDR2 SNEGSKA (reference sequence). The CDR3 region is CSARVSARRQETQYF. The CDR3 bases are TGCAGTGCTAGAGTATCAGCGAGAAGACAAGAGACCCAGTACTTC.

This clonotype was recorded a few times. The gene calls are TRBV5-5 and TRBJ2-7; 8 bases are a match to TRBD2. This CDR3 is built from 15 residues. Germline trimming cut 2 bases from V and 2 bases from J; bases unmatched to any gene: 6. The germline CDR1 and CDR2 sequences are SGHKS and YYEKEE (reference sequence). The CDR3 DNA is TGTGCCAGCAGCTTACTAGCGGACGGCGCCTACGAGCAGTACTTC. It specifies CASSLLADGAYEQYF.

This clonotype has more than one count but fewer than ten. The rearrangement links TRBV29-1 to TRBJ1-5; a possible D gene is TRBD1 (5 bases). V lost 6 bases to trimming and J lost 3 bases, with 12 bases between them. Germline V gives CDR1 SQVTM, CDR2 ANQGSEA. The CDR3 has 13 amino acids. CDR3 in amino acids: CSVAGNTNQPQHF. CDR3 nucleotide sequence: TGCAGCGTCGCAGGGAATACCAATCAGCCCCAGCATTTT. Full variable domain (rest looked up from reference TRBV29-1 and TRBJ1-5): SAVISQKPSRDICQRGTSLTIQCQVDSQVTMMFWYRQQPGQSLTLIATANQGSEATYESGFVIDKFPISRPNLTFSTLTVSNMSPEDSSIYLCSVAGNTNQPQHFGDGTRLSIL.

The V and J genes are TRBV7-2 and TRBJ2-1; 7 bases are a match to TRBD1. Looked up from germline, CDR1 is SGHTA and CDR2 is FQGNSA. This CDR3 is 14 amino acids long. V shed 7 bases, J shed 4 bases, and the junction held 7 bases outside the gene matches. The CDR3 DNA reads TGTGCCAGCATCCCAGGGACAGAGTACAATGAGCAGTTCTTC. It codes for CASIPGTEYNEQFF.

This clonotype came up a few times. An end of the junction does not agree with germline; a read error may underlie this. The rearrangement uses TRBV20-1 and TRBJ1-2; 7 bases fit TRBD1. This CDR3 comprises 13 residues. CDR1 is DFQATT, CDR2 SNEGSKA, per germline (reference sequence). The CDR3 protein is CSATQTGTYGYTF. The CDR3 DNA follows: TGCAGTGCTACACAGACAGGGACCTATGGCTACACCTTT.

CDR3 amino acids: CASSSSLAGGDYGYTF. As DNA, the CDR3 is TGTGCCAGCTCTTCCTCCCTCGCAGGGGGTGACTATGGCTACACCTTC. V usage is TRBV18 and J usage is TRBJ1-2, with 7 positions matching TRBD1. CDR1 KGHSH and CDR2 LQKENI come from the germline V gene. J was trimmed by 3 bases and V by 6 bases; bases with no gene match: 13. CDR3 size: 16 residues.

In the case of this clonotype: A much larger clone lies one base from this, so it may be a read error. The CDR3: CAVSERAQGGTDYGYTF. The CDR3 DNA reads TGTGCCGTCAGTGAGCGTGCCCAGGGGGGGACTGACTATGGCTACACCTTC. J is TRBJ1-2 and V is TRBV10-3, with 7 bases fitting TRBD1. CDR1 and CDR2 from the germline V gene are ENHRY and SYGVKD. The CDR3 runs 17 residues.

CDR3 in DNA: TGCAGTGCTAGAGGCCCAGCGGGGGACTCCTACAATGAGCAGTTCTTC. This sequence encodes CSARGPAGDSYNEQFF. The chain has TRBV20-1 and TRBJ2-1; TRBD2 agrees at 8 bases. Germline V gene data show CDR1 as DFQATT and CDR2 as SNEGSKA (reference sequence). V was clipped by 1 base and J by 0 bases; unmatched bases: 5. The CDR3 spans 16 residues.

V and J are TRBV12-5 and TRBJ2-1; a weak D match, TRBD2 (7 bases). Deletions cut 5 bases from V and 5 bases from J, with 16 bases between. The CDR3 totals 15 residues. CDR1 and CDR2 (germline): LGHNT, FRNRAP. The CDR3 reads CASGPGRGANNEQFF. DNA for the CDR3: TGTGCTAGTGGTCCGGGACGGGGGGCGAACAATGAGCAGTTCTTC.

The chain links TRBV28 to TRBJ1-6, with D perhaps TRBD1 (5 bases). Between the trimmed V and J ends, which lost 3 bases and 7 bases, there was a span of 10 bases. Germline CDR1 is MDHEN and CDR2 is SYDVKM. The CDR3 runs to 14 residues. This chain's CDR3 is CASSFGGVNSPLHF. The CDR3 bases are TGTGCCAGCAGTTTTGGGGGGGTGAATTCACCCCTCCACTTT.

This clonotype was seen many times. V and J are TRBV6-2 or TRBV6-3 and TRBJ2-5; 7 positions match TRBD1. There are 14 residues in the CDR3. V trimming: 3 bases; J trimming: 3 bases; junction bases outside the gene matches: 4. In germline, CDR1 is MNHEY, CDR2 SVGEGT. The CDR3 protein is CASSYSDRKETQYF. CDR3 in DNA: TGTGCCAGCAGTTATTCGGACAGGAAAGAGACCCAGTACTTC.

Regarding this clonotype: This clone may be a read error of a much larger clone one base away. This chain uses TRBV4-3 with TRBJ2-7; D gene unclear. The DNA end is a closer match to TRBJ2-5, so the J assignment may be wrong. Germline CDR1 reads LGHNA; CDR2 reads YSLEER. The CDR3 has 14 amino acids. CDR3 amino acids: CASSQDAHAKTQYF. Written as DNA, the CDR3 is TGCGCCAGCAGCCAAGATGCTCACGCCAAGACCCAGTACTTC.

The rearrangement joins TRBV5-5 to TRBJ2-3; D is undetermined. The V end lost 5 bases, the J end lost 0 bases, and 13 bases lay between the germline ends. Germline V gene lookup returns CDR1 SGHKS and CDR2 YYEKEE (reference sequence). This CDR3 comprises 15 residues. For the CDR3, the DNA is TGTGCCAGCAGTGGGCAGCCGGCTAGCACAGATACGCAGTATTTT. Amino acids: CASSGQPASTDTQYF.

CDR3: CSANLGGVRSGEQFF. CDR3 DNA: TGCAGTGCTAATTTAGGGGGGGTAAGGTCCGGTGAGCAGTTCTTC. The genes are TRBV20-1 and TRBJ2-1, with D maybe TRBD2 (7 bases). Germline V gene lookup returns CDR1 DFQATT and CDR2 SNEGSKA (reference sequence). V dropped 4 bases and J dropped 9 bases, with 22 bases sitting between them. The CDR3 is made up of 15 amino acids.

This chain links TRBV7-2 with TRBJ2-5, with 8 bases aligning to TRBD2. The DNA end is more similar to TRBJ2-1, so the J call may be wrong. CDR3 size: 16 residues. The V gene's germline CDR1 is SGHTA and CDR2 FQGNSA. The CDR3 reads CASSLNAGGLQETQFF. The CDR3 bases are TGTGCCAGCAGCTTAAACGCGGGGGGACTCCAAGAGACCCAGTTCTTC.

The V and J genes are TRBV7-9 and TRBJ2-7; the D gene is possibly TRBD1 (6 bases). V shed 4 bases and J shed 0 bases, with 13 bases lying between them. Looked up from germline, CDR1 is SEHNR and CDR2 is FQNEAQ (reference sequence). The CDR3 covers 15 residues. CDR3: CASSSGQPSSYEQYF. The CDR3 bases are TGTGCCAGCAGCTCAGGACAGCCTAGCTCCTACGAGCAGTACTTC.

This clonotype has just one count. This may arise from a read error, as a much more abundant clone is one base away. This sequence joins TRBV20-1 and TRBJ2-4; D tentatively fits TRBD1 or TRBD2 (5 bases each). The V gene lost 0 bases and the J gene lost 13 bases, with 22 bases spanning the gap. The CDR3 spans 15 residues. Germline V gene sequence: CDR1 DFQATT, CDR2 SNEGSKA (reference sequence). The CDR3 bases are TGCAGTGCTAGAGACCCCGGGGCCTCAGCCTACGTGCAGTACTTC. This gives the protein CSARDPGASAYVQYF.

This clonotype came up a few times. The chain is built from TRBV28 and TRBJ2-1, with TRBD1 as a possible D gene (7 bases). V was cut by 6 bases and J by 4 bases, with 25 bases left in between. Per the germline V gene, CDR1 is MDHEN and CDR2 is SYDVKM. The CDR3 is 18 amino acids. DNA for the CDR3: TGTGCCAGCAGCACGACAGGGAGGTACAGGAGAGGATACAATGAGCAGTTCTTC. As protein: CASSTTGRYRRGYNEQFF.

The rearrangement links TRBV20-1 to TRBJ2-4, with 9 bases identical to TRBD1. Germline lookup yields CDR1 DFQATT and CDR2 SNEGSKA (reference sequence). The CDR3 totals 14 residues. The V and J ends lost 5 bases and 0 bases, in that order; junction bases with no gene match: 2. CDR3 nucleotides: TGCAGTGCTTCGGACAGGGGAGCCAAAAACATTCAGTACTTC. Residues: CSASDRGAKNIQYF.

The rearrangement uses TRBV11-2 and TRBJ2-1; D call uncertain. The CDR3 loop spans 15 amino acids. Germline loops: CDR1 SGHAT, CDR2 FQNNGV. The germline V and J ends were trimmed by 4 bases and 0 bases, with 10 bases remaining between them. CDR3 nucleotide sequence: TGTGCCAGCAGCTCCAGCTATTCCTCCTACAATGAGCAGTTCTTC. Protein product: CASSSSYSSYNEQFF.

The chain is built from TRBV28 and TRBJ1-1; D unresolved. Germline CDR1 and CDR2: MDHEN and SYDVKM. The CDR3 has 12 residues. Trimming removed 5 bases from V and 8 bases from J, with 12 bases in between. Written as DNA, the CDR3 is TGTGCCAGCAGTAACCCCCTCAGCGAAGCTTTCTTT. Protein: CASSNPLSEAFF.